These 26 T cell receptor beta chains share one sample of origin, sequenced in a study of blood T cell repertoires in COVID-19. Repertoires were generated with immunoSEQ multiplex PCR, while TCRdb's copy carries only in-frame clones and drops some. The data hold some 140,000 clones, with around 83% observed a single time. Sequenced: PBMCs or T cells enriched from blood (not recorded which). These receptors were collected from a man aged 50 to 60 who had recovered from COVID-19.

This chain joins TRBV7-8 and TRBJ1-3; 8 nucleotides align to TRBD1. V lost 1 base, J lost 2 bases, and 1 base stayed unmatched. This CDR3 is 15 amino acids long. CDR1 is SGHVS and CDR2 is FQNEAQ in the germline V gene. Here the CDR3 reads CASSLVQGAGNTIYF. As DNA, the CDR3 is TGTGCCAGCAGCTTAGTACAGGGGGCTGGAAACACCATATATTTT.

There are a few counts of this clone. The CDR3 is CASSLTSSYNSPLHF. CDR3 DNA sequence: TGTGCCAGCAGCCTGACAAGCTCCTATAATTCACCCCTCCACTTT. V gene TRBV6-4 combines with J gene TRBJ1-6; D ambiguous. Germline V gene lookup returns CDR1 MRHNA and CDR2 SNTAGT. The CDR3 contains 15 residues. V was clipped by 6 bases and J by 0 bases, with 9 bases between them.

V usage is TRBV7-2 and J usage is TRBJ2-3; TRBD2 matches 10 bases. The CDR3 is made up of 15 amino acids. V lost 3 bases and J lost 4; bases outside the gene matches: 4. Germline assignment: CDR1 SGHTA and CDR2 FQGNSA. The CDR3 coding sequence is TGTGCCAGCAGCTTGAGGGGACTAGCGTCAGATACGCAGTATTTT. This gives the protein CASSLRGLASDTQYF. Together with reference TRBV7-2 and TRBJ2-3, the CDR3 gives the full variable domain: GAGVSQSPSNKVTEKGKDVELRCDPISGHTALYWYRQSLGQGLEFLIYFQGNSAPDKSGLPSDRFSAERTGGSVSTLTIQRTQQEDSAVYLCASSLRGLASDTQYFGPGTRLTVL.

This chain joins TRBV27 and TRBJ1-6; D gene uncertain. Germline-derived CDR1 and CDR2 are MNHEY and SMNVEV (reference sequence). Trimming pared 7 bases from V and 4 bases from J, leaving 11 bases between. The CDR3 is 14 amino acids. The CDR3: CASKREYYNSPLHF. The DNA of the CDR3 is TGTGCCAGCAAAAGGGAGTATTATAATTCACCCCTCCACTTT.

The CDR3: CATSRDRLAGGGTQYF. DNA of the CDR3: TGTGCCACCAGCAGAGATCGGCTAGCGGGGGGCGGGACCCAGTACTTC. V usage is TRBV15 and J usage is TRBJ2-5, with 11 bases matching TRBD2. This CDR3 spans 16 amino acids. The germline gives CDR1 LNHNV, CDR2 YYDKDF (reference sequence). With V trimmed by 0 bases and J by 7 bases, 7 bases remained unmatched.

The rearrangement uses TRBV5-1 and TRBJ1-5; D is ambiguous. The CDR3 totals 13 residues. V shed 5 bases and J shed 3 bases, with 9 bases lying between them. The germline gives CDR1 SGHRS, CDR2 YFSETQ. CDR3 nucleotides: TGCGCCAGCAGGGGCGGGGACAATCAGCCCCAGCATTTT. It codes for CASRGGDNQPQHF.

The chain joins TRBV19 to TRBJ1-5; the match to TRBD1 covers 7 bases. Germline trimming cut 5 bases from V and 7 bases from J; bases unmatched to any gene: 8. The germline CDR1 and CDR2 sequences are LNHDA and SQIVND (reference sequence). The length of the CDR3 is 14 residues. The CDR3 DNA reads TGTGCCAGTAGTGATGGGCAGGGGGAACAGCCCCAGCATTTT. Residues: CASSDGQGEQPQHF.

V usage is TRBV10-3 and J usage is TRBJ2-1; TRBD2 aligns across 12 bases. The CDR3 runs to 14 residues. J lost 4 bases, V lost 8 bases, and 3 bases had no gene match. Germline CDR1 ENHRY, CDR2 SYGVKD. The CDR3 reads CAIGLAGSYNEQFF. The CDR3, as DNA: TGTGCCATCGGACTAGCGGGGAGTTACAATGAGCAGTTCTTC.

The V and J genes are TRBV9 and TRBJ1-1; D may be TRBD1 (5 bases). The CDR3 length is 15 residues. CDR1 is SGDLS and CDR2 is YYNGEE in the germline V gene. With 0 bases removed from V and 0 bases from J, the gap between germline ends came to 9 bases. This chain's CDR3 is CASSVEGVMNTEAFF. The CDR3 nucleotides read TGTGCCAGCAGCGTAGAAGGGGTCATGAACACTGAAGCTTTCTTT.

The chain joins TRBV5-1 to TRBJ2-1; 15 nucleotides agree with TRBD2. V dropped 0 bases and J dropped 9; count of bases not matched to a gene: 4. Germline assignment: CDR1 SGHRS and CDR2 YFSETQ. The CDR3 runs to 16 residues. The CDR3 bases are TGCGCCAGCAGCTTGGGGACTAGCGGGGGGGCAGTTGAGCAGTTCTTC. Amino acids: CASSLGTSGGAVEQFF.

The gene calls are TRBV7-9 and TRBJ1-2; D gene ambiguous. Trimming pared 1 base from V and 8 bases from J, leaving 20 bases between. The CDR3 is made up of 16 amino acids. The germline V gene has CDR1 SEHNR and CDR2 FQNEAQ (reference sequence). The CDR3 region is CASSLVVSVFTAGYTF. The DNA of the CDR3 is TGTGCCAGCAGCTTAGTCGTCTCGGTATTTACAGCAGGCTACACCTTC.

This chain uses TRBV19 with TRBJ1-1; the match to TRBD1 covers 7 bases. CDR3 size: 15 residues. Germline-derived CDR1 and CDR2 are LNHDA and SQIVND (reference sequence). V gave up 2 bases and J gave up 4 bases; unmatched junction bases: 7. CDR3 in amino acids: CASSISSPGGTEAFF. The CDR3 DNA sequence: TGTGCCAGTAGTATAAGTAGCCCAGGGGGCACTGAAGCTTTCTTT.

This chain uses TRBV28 with TRBJ1-2, with TRBD1 identical over 7 bases. V gave up 2 bases and J gave up 8 bases; unmatched junction bases: 11. The germline gives CDR1 MDHEN, CDR2 SYDVKM. The CDR3 length is 15 residues. In DNA, the CDR3 is TGTGCCAGCAGTTTAGTCTCTTCGACAGGGCACGGCTACACCTTC. This sequence encodes CASSLVSSTGHGYTF.

The V and J genes are TRBV30 and TRBJ2-1; maybe TRBD2 (6 bases). V was clipped by 5 bases and J by 6 bases, with 20 bases between them. Per germline, CDR1 GTSNPN and CDR2 SVGIG (reference sequence). The CDR3 contains 15 residues. The CDR3 spells CAWGGRTTLANEQFF. The CDR3 region has the DNA TGTGCCTGGGGAGGGAGAACTACACTTGCCAATGAGCAGTTCTTC. The full variable domain, its missing parts supplied by reference TRBV30 and TRBJ2-1, is SQTIHQWPATLVQPVGSPLSLECTVEGTSNPNLYWYRQAAGRGLQLLFYSVGIGQISSEVPQNLSASRPQDRQFILSSKKLLLSDSGFYLCAWGGRTTLANEQFFGPGTRLTVL.

The rearrangement joins TRBV19 to TRBJ2-7; 10 nucleotides align to TRBD1. The CDR3 is 15 amino acids. Germline assignment: CDR1 LNHDA and CDR2 SQIVND (reference sequence). The junction had 5 bases not matched to a gene; V was cut back by 4 bases and J by 2 bases. CDR3 sequence reads: CASSTRDRGPYEQYF. DNA of the CDR3: TGTGCCAGTAGTACACGGGACAGGGGCCCCTACGAGCAGTACTTC. Combining the CDR3 with reference TRBV19 and TRBJ2-7 gives the whole variable domain DGGITQSPKYLFRKEGQNVTLSCEQNLNHDAMYWYRQDPGQGLRLIYYSQIVNDFQKGDIAEGYSVSREKKESFPLTVTSAQKNPTAFYLCASSTRDRGPYEQYFGPGTRLTVT.

The V call is TRBV24-1, the J call TRBJ1-5; TRBD1 aligns across 7 bases. Germline values: CDR1 KGHDR, CDR2 SFDVKD. This CDR3 comprises 14 residues. V trimming: 4 bases; J trimming: 1 base; junction bases outside the gene matches: 0. CDR3 bases: TGTGCCACCAGTGAACAGGGGAGCAATCAGCCCCAGCATTTT. Protein product: CATSEQGSNQPQHF.

This clone came up a few times. J is TRBJ1-1 and V is TRBV10-3, with 7 bases identical to TRBD1. The germline V gene encodes CDR1 ENHRY and CDR2 SYGVKD. CDR3 length: 13 amino acids. Unmatched junction bases numbered 9, after V lost 8 bases and J lost 6 bases. CDR3 coding DNA: TGTGCCATCTCGAAAACAGGGGCCTCTGAAGCTTTCTTT. As protein: CAISKTGASEAFF.

The chain recombines TRBV20-1 with TRBJ2-1; 7 bases line up with TRBD2. This CDR3 spans 18 amino acids. Germline V lookup: CDR1 DFQATT, CDR2 SNEGSKA (reference sequence). V gave up 3 bases and J gave up 4 bases; unmatched junction bases: 18. CDR3 loop: CSASELVPNGGSYNEQFF. The CDR3 region has the DNA TGCAGTGCTAGTGAATTGGTTCCGAACGGGGGGTCGTACAATGAGCAGTTCTTC.

This clone was detected once. J is TRBJ1-1 and V is TRBV4-2; 10 bases fit TRBD1. The CDR3 totals 14 residues. Trimming removed 3 bases from V and 3 bases from J; junction bases left unmatched: 1. The germline CDR1 and CDR2 sequences are LGHNA and YNFKEQ. CDR3 protein: CASSHGTGDTEAFF. CDR3 bases: TGTGCCAGCAGCCATGGGACAGGGGACACTGAAGCTTTCTTT.

The chain has TRBV30 and TRBJ1-2; D is ambiguous. The CDR3 consists of 11 residues. Germline CDR1 reads GTSNPN; CDR2 reads SVGIG (reference sequence). V lost 4 bases to trimming and J lost 4 bases, with 7 bases between them. In DNA, the CDR3 is TGTGCCTGGATTTCCCTCTATGGCTACACCTTC. Translation: CAWISLYGYTF.

The chain is built from TRBV5-1 and TRBJ1-2, with no clear D. Trimming took off 0 bases at V and 5 bases at J, with 14 bases between the two ends. CDR1 is SGHRS, CDR2 YFSETQ, per germline. This CDR3 comprises 15 residues. The CDR3: CASSLGATAGYGYTF. In DNA form, the CDR3 reads TGCGCCAGCAGCTTGGGGGCGACGGCGGGGTATGGCTACACCTTC.

This chain joins TRBV5-1 and TRBJ2-5; 10 positions match TRBD1. Germline CDR1 and CDR2: SGHRS and YFSETQ. V lost 3 bases and J lost 4; bases outside the gene matches: 6. CDR3 length equals 15 residues. CDR3 loop: CASSSSGTGAETQYF. The CDR3 nucleotides read TGCGCCAGCAGCTCTTCCGGGACAGGGGCAGAGACCCAGTACTTC.

This chain links TRBV4-3 with TRBJ2-7; D gene ambiguous. The CDR3 has 13 residues. Per the germline V gene, CDR1 is LGHNA and CDR2 is YSLEER. V lost 1 base and J 5 bases, leaving 9 bases between the germline ends. CDR3 protein: CASSQVGMNEQYF. For the CDR3, the DNA is TGCGCCAGCAGCCAAGTGGGCATGAACGAGCAGTACTTC.

This chain connects TRBV6-5 to TRBJ1-2, with 8 bases aligning to TRBD1. The germline CDR1 and CDR2 sequences are MNHEY and SVGAGI. The CDR3 extends over 14 amino acids. Losses at the gene ends were 2 bases for V and 8 bases for J; bases not matched to a gene: 7. The CDR3 region has the DNA TGTGCCAGCAGTTACGGGACAGGAGGTATCGGCTACACCTTC. Amino acids: CASSYGTGGIGYTF.

The chain employs TRBV9 and TRBJ1-3, with D hard to call. Deletions cut 6 bases from V and 4 bases from J, with 14 bases between. Germline V gives CDR1 SGDLS, CDR2 YYNGEE. This CDR3 is 14 amino acids long. The CDR3 DNA reads as TGTGCCAGCAATAGTGGAGGCCCCGGAAACACCATATATTTT. This codes for CASNSGGPGNTIYF.

The rearrangement links TRBV7-9 to TRBJ2-5; TRBD1 might be the D (6 bases). V was clipped by 11 bases and J by 1 base, with 8 bases between them. Germline V lookup: CDR1 SEHNR, CDR2 FQNEAQ (reference sequence). CDR3 size: 11 residues. DNA of the CDR3: TGTGCCTCCAGGGGCCAAGAGACCCAGTACTTC. This translates into CASRGQETQYF.